This T cell receptor beta chain appears in the sequencing data of a study of OX40 agonist ivuxolimab in advanced cancers. Regarding the research as a whole: The costimulatory receptor OX40 (CD134) was targeted by ivuxolimab, a fully human IgG2 agonistic monoclonal antibody. Partial responses were achieved by three dose-escalation patients, of whom one had hepatocellular carcinoma and two had cutaneous melanoma. In the dose-escalation cohort, 82.7% of patients were male, and the mean age was approximately 60 years, with a range of roughly 20 to 79. The paper describes the monotherapy dose-escalation part (N = 52 patients) of the phase I trial of ivuxolimab. Of the 50 to 55 patients in dose escalation, some 19 had hepatocellular carcinoma, some 15 had melanoma, 9 had renal cell carcinoma and 9 had head and neck cancer. Intravenous ivuxolimab was administered to patients every 2 weeks at six dose levels: 0.01, 0.1, 0.3, 1.5, 3 and 10 mg/kg. Patients were allowed to have had prior anti-PD-1, anti-PD-L1 or anti-CTLA-4 therapy, and around two fifths of the dose-escalation patients had been treated with checkpoint inhibitors. Peripheral TCRbeta sequencing aimed to test whether ivuxolimab altered TCR sequence diversity and caused clonal T-cell expansion.

Genomic DNA was isolated from the sorted cells so that the TCRbeta CDR3 region could be sequenced. The immunoSEQ Assay was used to sequence the TCRbeta CDR3 regions. TCRdb mirrors the immuneACCESS table, restricted to in-frame sequences. Some clones are absent from its copies; in checked studies, under half trace to an unresolved V gene, and the reason for the others is unknown. A total of tens of thousands of clones appear in this sample, around 85% of them only once. 3.5% to 4% of the sample is taken by the ten largest. V drops 0 bases and J drops 0 bases, leaving 18 bases in between. Its CDR3 holds 18 amino acids, cysteine through phenylalanine. Of all the DNA, just the CDR3 is kept, 54 bases in frame from base 1. CDR1 and CDR2, per the germline V gene, are MGHRA and YSYEKL. The full study reports these points: Which antigens the clonally expanded peripheral T cells were specific for was not determined. Low levels of normalized T-cell clonal expansion were also shown by some nonresponding patients. In partial responders in the 0.1-3.0 mg/kg groups, normalized peripheral clonal expansion was found to be among the lowest, especially among CD8+ T cells. At doses of 0.1 to 3.0 mg/kg, clonal expansion of both CD4+ and CD8+ T cells in blood was seen between baseline and week 6. On average, CD8+ T cells showed more expanded clones than CD4+ T cells after ivuxolimab.

This clone was observed a single time. The specificity of this receptor is unknown. There are no base qualities to consult, and no much larger clone falls within one base. The trial excluded patients who had a history of autoimmune disease or were on systemic immunosuppression. Peripheral blood for TCR sequencing was drawn from every dose cohort at baseline, at cycle 4 day 1 and at cycle 7 day 1. The samples were drawn from a first-in-human, open-label, multicenter phase I dose-escalation trial of ivuxolimab. Adults with locally advanced or metastatic melanoma, renal cell, hepatocellular, or head and neck squamous cell carcinoma were enrolled in the trial. CD4+ and CD8+ T cells were sorted separately from peripheral blood before TCR sequencing.

This TCR derives from an adult with an advanced solid tumor such as melanoma, head and neck, liver or kidney cancer. This chain joins TRBV4-1 to TRBJ2-7, with the D gene tentatively TRBD1 or TRBD2, based on 5 matching bases in each. The source was CD4+ or CD8+ T cells sorted from blood, collected in a trial of the OX40 agonist ivuxolimab. CDR3 protein: CASSQELSGRMSSYEQYF. The nucleotide sequence is TGCGCCAGCAGCCAAGAATTATCGGGGCGGATGAGCTCCTACGAGCAGTACTTC.